The 8 T cell receptor beta chains reported below all come from one sample, sequenced in a study of shared clonotypes between healthy human individuals. Repertoires were generated with immunoSEQ multiplex PCR, while TCRdb's copy carries only in-frame clones and drops some. The sample gives roughly 2,500,000 clones, 93% of which show up once; approximately 0.35% is in the top ten. Specimen: naive CD4+ T cells from PBMCs. Subset noted: CD45RA+ positively selected. These receptors all stem from a man aged 18 to 30 in good health. Some clones in this sample may be carry-over from other donors' samples.

The chain is built from TRBV9 and TRBJ2-2; D not certain. Germline V gene data show CDR1 as SGDLS and CDR2 as YYNGEE. The CDR3 length is 14 residues. With 5 bases removed from V and 1 base from J, the gap between germline ends came to 9 bases. The CDR3 DNA follows: TGTGCCAGCAGACAAGAACTGAACACCGGGGAGCTGTTTTTT. Translating it yields CASRQELNTGELFF.

This chain connects TRBV5-8 to TRBJ2-1; TRBD2 agrees at 11 bases. Trimming at V came to 0 bases and at J to 0 bases, leaving 11 bases not matched to a gene. This CDR3 has 20 residues. CDR1 is SGHTS, CDR2 YDEGEE, per germline. As DNA, the CDR3 is TGTGCCAGCAGCTTGGCAGTGCCGGGACTAGCGGTTAGCTCCTACAATGAGCAGTTCTTC. It translates to CASSLAVPGLAVSSYNEQFF.

Details on this clone: Other DNA sequences in this sample translate to the same CDR3. This chain links TRBV28 with TRBJ2-5; 8 bases match TRBD2. The CDR3 totals 13 residues. The V gene's germline CDR1 is MDHEN and CDR2 SYDVKM. V shed 5 bases and J 5 bases; nucleotides not matched to a gene: 4. In DNA, the CDR3 is TGTGCCAGCAGTAGCGGGGGCATTGAGACCCAGTACTTC. This codes for CASSSGGIETQYF.

In DNA, the CDR3 is TGCGCCAGCAGTGGACAGATCCCAACGGGGGGAAAACTGTTTTTT. Its translation is CASSGQIPTGGKLFF. The chain carries TRBV4-1 and TRBJ1-4; D is possibly TRBD1 (6 bases). Trimming removed 6 bases at V and 10 bases at J, with 21 bases between. Germline values: CDR1 MGHRA, CDR2 YSYEKL. This CDR3 contains 15 residues.

This chain links TRBV5-4 with TRBJ2-1, with D maybe TRBD2 (6 bases). Germline CDR1 reads SGHNT; CDR2 reads YYREEE (reference sequence). The CDR3 length is 17 residues. The V end was cut by 2 bases, the J end by 0 bases, with 15 bases between. The CDR3 loop reads CASSLKAGTYSYNEQFF. In nucleotides, the CDR3 is TGTGCCAGCAGCTTAAAAGCAGGGACTTACTCCTACAATGAGCAGTTCTTC.

V usage is TRBV28 and J usage is TRBJ1-5; TRBD1 matches 9 bases. V was clipped by 2 bases and J by 7 bases; unmatched bases: 15. CDR1 MDHEN and CDR2 SYDVKM come from the germline V gene. This CDR3 spans 18 amino acids. The CDR3 protein is CASSLGERGQGMGQPQHF. The CDR3 DNA reads TGTGCCAGCAGTTTAGGTGAGCGAGGACAGGGGATGGGCCAGCCCCAGCATTTT.

A remark on this clone: Sequence at one end of the junction differs from germline and may be a read error. The same CDR3 is also encoded by other DNA sequences in this sample. The chain recombines TRBV18 with TRBJ1-2; 7 positions match TRBD1. There are 14 residues in the CDR3. The V gene's germline CDR1 is KGHSH and CDR2 LQKENI. CDR3 sequence reads: CASSQQGSVNGYTF. In DNA, the CDR3 is TGCGCCAGCTCGCAACAGGGGTCGGTGAATGGCTACACCTTC.

The chain carries TRBV27 and TRBJ2-5; TRBD2 matches at 7 bases. CDR1 and CDR2 from the germline V gene are MNHEY and SMNVEV (reference sequence). The V and J ends lost 2 bases and 7 bases, in that order; junction bases with no gene match: 7. This CDR3 is built from 14 residues. The CDR3 DNA reads TGTGCCAGCAGTTTAGAGGGAGGGCTCGTGACCCAGTACTTC. Its translation: CASSLEGGLVTQYF.